These 31 T cell receptor beta chains were sequenced from one sample in a study of Graves' ophthalmopathy and Graves' hyperthyroidism. Beta-chain TCR CDR3 regions were amplified from RNA transcripts. First-round RT-PCR employed HTBI primers, with a second-round multiplex PCR after it. TCRdb ran MiXCR on the multiplex PCR reads and lists one entry per CDR3 protein. The table shows about 370,000 distinct CDR3 sequences, with about a sixth occurring only once. Sample: peripheral blood. The receptors here all came from an adult woman with stable Graves' hyperthyroidism.

This clonotype was detected many times. The V call is TRBV10-3, the J call TRBJ1-1; D unresolved. Per the germline V gene, CDR1 is ENHRY and CDR2 is SYGVKD. The CDR3 is 13 residues long. With 11 bases removed from V and 1 base from J, the gap between germline ends came to 14 bases. The CDR3 reads CAARGRSNTEAFF. The CDR3 nucleotides are TGTGCCGCCCGAGGGAGGTCGAACACTGAAGCTTTCTTT.

This clonotype came up many times. This chain connects TRBV12-3 or TRBV12-4 to TRBJ2-2, with 7 bases aligning to TRBD2. V lost 6 bases and J lost 1; bases outside the gene matches: 8. This CDR3 spans 16 amino acids. CDR3: CASSLGRGGNTGELFF. CDR3 nucleotide sequence: TGTGCCAGCAGCCTAGGGAGGGGCGGGAACACCGGGGAGCTGTTTTTT.

In this sample, this clonotype turned up many times. This chain joins TRBV4-1 and TRBJ1-5; weak D call: TRBD1 (5 bases). The CDR3 is made up of 15 amino acids. The V gene lost 1 base and the J gene lost 5 bases, with 12 bases spanning the gap. CDR1 and CDR2 (germline): MGHRA, YSYEKL. CDR3 in amino acids: CASSQVGTSHQPQHF. The CDR3 region has the DNA TGCGCCAGCAGCCAAGTGGGGACTTCTCATCAGCCCCAGCATTTT.

This clonotype was recorded many times. The chain employs TRBV4-1 and TRBJ1-1, with D possibly TRBD1 on 5 matching bases. This CDR3 comprises 15 residues. V gave up 1 base and J gave up 6 bases, with 15 bases separating them. The V gene's germline CDR1 is MGHRA and CDR2 YSYEKL. Here the CDR3 DNA reads TGCGCCAGCAGCCAAGCAGGGAGCCAGCTGGCTGAAGCTTTCTTT. Protein product: CASSQAGSQLAEAFF.

The gene calls are TRBV29-1 and TRBJ2-7; TRBD1 agrees at 9 bases. Losses at the gene ends were 7 bases for V and 4 bases for J; bases not matched to a gene: 8. This CDR3 has 13 amino acids. Germline V gene sequence: CDR1 SQVTM, CDR2 ANQGSEA. CDR3 sequence (DNA): TGCAGCGCTGGACAGGGGATTTCGTACGAGCAGTACTTC. This encodes CSAGQGISYEQYF.

The chain employs TRBV28 and TRBJ1-5; no definite D call. V gave up 5 bases and J gave up 7 bases, with 18 bases separating them. There are 15 residues in the CDR3. Per germline, CDR1 MDHEN and CDR2 SYDVKM. CDR3 DNA sequence: TGTGCCAGCAGTAGCCCTGGGAGGGTCTGGCAGCCCCAGCATTTT. Protein: CASSSPGRVWQPQHF.

As concerns this clonotype: This may stem from a read error, because a much larger clone lies one nucleotide away. The chain recombines TRBV5-1 with TRBJ2-5; D is unclear. CDR1 and CDR2 (germline): SGHRS, YFSETQ. CDR3 length: 13 residues. CDR3 region: CATSFPPRETQYF. The CDR3 bases are TGCGCCACCAGCTTCCCCCCACGGGAGACCCAGTACTTC.

This clonotype was observed a few times. A single base separates this from a much larger clone, so it may be a read error. The genes are TRBV27 and TRBJ2-2, with D unclear. CDR3 length: 11 amino acids. Germline V gene lookup returns CDR1 MNHEY and CDR2 SMNVEV (reference sequence). CDR3 nucleotide sequence: TGTGCCAGCACAGGAAACGAGGAGCTGTTGTTT. This sequence encodes CASTGNEELLF.

This clonotype appeared many times. J is TRBJ1-5 and V is TRBV6-2 or TRBV6-3, with a weak D call TRBD1 (6 bases). Trimming took off 10 bases at V and 1 base at J, with 14 bases between the two ends. This CDR3 is built from 14 residues. Germline V lookup: CDR1 MNHEY, CDR2 SVGEGT. CDR3: CATGLGGSNQPQHF. CDR3 coding DNA: TGTGCCACCGGGCTTGGGGGCAGCAATCAGCCCCAGCATTTT.

The chain is built from TRBV25-1 and TRBJ2-2; D not resolved. The V and J ends lost 1 base and 6 bases respectively, with 3 bases between them. CDR3 length: 12 residues. CDR1 MGHDK and CDR2 SYGVNS come from the germline V gene. For the CDR3, the DNA is TGTGCCAGCAGTGAATTCTCCGGGGAGCTGTTTTTT. As protein: CASSEFSGELFF.

This clonotype came up many times. J is TRBJ2-7 and V is TRBV14; D may be TRBD1 (6 bases). Germline V gives CDR1 SGHDN, CDR2 FVKESK. The V end lost 3 bases, the J end lost 3 bases, and 9 bases lay between the germline ends. The CDR3 sequence is 13 residues long. The chain's CDR3 is CASSQGHYYEQYF. CDR3 DNA sequence: TGTGCCAGCAGCCAGGGACATTACTACGAGCAGTACTTC.

In regard to this clonotype: The CDR3 ends on some other residue instead of the conserved phenylalanine or tryptophan, so this is likely a read error. The chain couples TRBV6-2 or TRBV6-3 to TRBJ2-4; maybe TRBD2 (6 bases). Trimming left V 6 bases short and J 7 bases short, with 16 bases between. Germline lookup yields CDR1 MNHEY and CDR2 SVGEGT. The CDR3 sequence is 14 residues long. The DNA for the CDR3 is TGTGCCAGCAGCCCCATGGGGGGTGGTAACATTCAGTACTCC. This sequence encodes CASSPMGGGNIQYS.

The table lists this clonotype with many counts. This sequence joins TRBV6-2 or TRBV6-3 and TRBJ2-3; 7 bases map to TRBD1. J lost 5 bases, V lost 2 bases, and 10 bases had no gene match. This CDR3 spans 16 amino acids. Germline V lookup: CDR1 MNHEY, CDR2 SVGEGT. CDR3 amino acids: CASSYPGRGQGDTQYF. DNA of the CDR3: TGTGCCAGCAGTTACCCGGGAAGGGGGCAAGGAGATACGCAGTATTTT.

This clonotype appeared many times. This rearrangement joins TRBV27 to TRBJ1-5, with 8 nucleotides matching TRBD1. After removal of 6 bases from V and 1 base from J, the junction contained 5 bases not matched to a gene. Germline CDR1 MNHEY, CDR2 SMNVEV (reference sequence). The CDR3 consists of 15 residues. This chain's CDR3 is CASRTGVRSNQPQHF. CDR3 sequence (DNA): TGTGCCAGCAGGACAGGGGTGCGGAGCAATCAGCCCCAGCATTTT.

The table lists this clonotype with many counts. J is TRBJ1-1 and V is TRBV5-1; 7 nucleotides line up with TRBD1. Germline V CDR1 and CDR2: SGHRS, YFSETQ. V dropped 5 bases and J dropped 0; count of bases not matched to a gene: 4. This CDR3 contains 14 residues. As DNA, the CDR3 is TGCGCCAGCAGATCGGGACAGCTGAACACTGAAGCTTTCTTT. Its translation: CASRSGQLNTEAFF.

This clonotype was found a few times. The chain couples TRBV5-1 to TRBJ1-1; no reliable D call. Germline V gene data show CDR1 as SGHRS and CDR2 as YFSETQ. The CDR3 has 14 residues. V gave up 0 bases and J gave up 1 base, with 7 bases separating them. The CDR3 spells CASSLESGNTEAFF. DNA of the CDR3: TGCGCCAGCAGCTTGGAATCGGGGAACACTGAAGCTTTCTTT.

J is TRBJ1-5 and V is TRBV6-1; D not resolved. The CDR3 covers 13 residues. Germline CDR1 reads MNHNS; CDR2 reads SASEGT. V lost 8 bases to trimming and J lost 3 bases, with 11 bases between them. CDR3 DNA sequence: TGTGCCAGCGAATACAGCTTCAATCAGCCCCAGCATTTT. Translation: CASEYSFNQPQHF.

This chain links TRBV11-2 with TRBJ2-7; D may correspond to TRBD1 or TRBD2 (5 bases each). The V end lost 5 bases, the J end lost 4 bases, and 21 bases lay between the germline ends. Germline V lookup: CDR1 SGHAT, CDR2 FQNNGV. The CDR3 is 16 amino acids. The CDR3 protein is CASSIPRGAGKYEQYF. Written as DNA, the CDR3 is TGTGCCAGCAGCATCCCGCGAGGGGCAGGGAAATACGAGCAGTACTTC.

J is TRBJ2-2 and V is TRBV5-1; D possibly corresponds to TRBD1 (6 bases). Looked up from germline, CDR1 is SGHRS and CDR2 is YFSETQ. CDR3 length equals 15 residues. Trimming shortened V by 4 bases and J by 7 bases, and 17 bases separated the two germline ends. The CDR3 loop reads CASSPQGGTGGELFF. The CDR3 DNA follows: TGCGCCAGCAGCCCTCAAGGGGGAACTGGCGGGGAGCTGTTTTTT.

This clonotype was detected ten times or more. The chain combines TRBV7-2 with TRBJ2-6; D perhaps matches TRBD1 (6 bases). The length of the CDR3 is 16 residues. Germline V gives CDR1 SGHTA, CDR2 FQGNSA. The germline V and J ends were trimmed by 0 bases and 2 bases, with 8 bases remaining between them. CDR3 sequence (DNA): TGTGCCAGCAGCTTAGCGAGGGGGACTGGGGCCAACGTCCTGACTTTC. Protein: CASSLARGTGANVLTF.

V gene TRBV12-3 or TRBV12-4 combines with J gene TRBJ1-2, with D tentatively TRBD1 (6 bases). The CDR3 sequence is 12 residues long. V was cut by 5 bases and J by 11 bases, with 15 bases left in between. The CDR3 loop is CASSIGTFGYTF. CDR3 DNA sequence: TGTGCCAGCAGTATCGGGACATTCGGTTACACCTTC.

This clonotype was picked up many times. This sequence joins TRBV29-1 and TRBJ2-7; 8 bases are shared with TRBD1. The CDR3 sequence is 13 residues long. Germline V gene lookup returns CDR1 SQVTM and CDR2 ANQGSEA. V shed 7 bases and J 5 bases; nucleotides not matched to a gene: 10. CDR3 DNA: TGCAGCGCCCGGACAGGGATACAAGACGAGCAGTACTTC. It specifies CSARTGIQDEQYF.

This clonotype appeared many times. The J gene is TRBJ2-5, the V gene TRBV27; no clear D gene. The DNA end lines up better with TRBJ2-1; the J call may be wrong. This CDR3 spans 13 amino acids. CDR1 and CDR2 from the germline V gene are MNHEY and SMNVEV (reference sequence). The CDR3 DNA sequence: TGTGCCAGCAGTACCTCGGGCGCCACTGAGCAGTTCTTC. Its protein product is CASSTSGATEQFF.

This clonotype was seen ten or more times. V gene TRBV20-1 combines with J gene TRBJ1-2; TRBD1 aligns across 8 bases. CDR3 length: 12 residues. The germline V gene has CDR1 DFQATT and CDR2 SNEGSKA (reference sequence). The V segment lost 6 bases and the J segment 3 bases; nucleotides outside the gene matches: 3. CDR3 bases: TGCAGTGCGCAGACAGGGGACTATGGCTACACCTTC. Translating it yields CSAQTGDYGYTF.

This clonotype has a handful of counts. V usage is TRBV4-2 and J usage is TRBJ2-2; 11 bases agree with TRBD2. V trimming: 4 bases; J trimming: 4 bases; junction bases outside the gene matches: 17. This CDR3 has 20 amino acids. Germline-derived CDR1 and CDR2 are LGHNA and YNFKEQ. DNA for the CDR3: TGTGCCAGCAGCCCCATAGCGGGAGGGCCGATTTGGGGTGGCACCGGGGAGCTGTTTTTT. It is translated as CASSPIAGGPIWGGTGELFF.

J is TRBJ2-3 and V is TRBV5-1; D is uncertain. This CDR3 region has 14 residues. With 2 bases removed from V and 2 bases from J, the gap between germline ends came to 9 bases. Germline CDR1 SGHRS, CDR2 YFSETQ. The CDR3 spells CASSLRLITDTQYF. The DNA of the CDR3 is TGCGCCAGCAGCTTAAGACTGATCACAGATACGCAGTATTTT.

The rearrangement links TRBV10-3 to TRBJ2-5; 12 nucleotides match TRBD2. The CDR3 extends over 16 amino acids. Trimming removed 3 bases from V and 3 bases from J; junction bases left unmatched: 5. Germline CDR1 is ENHRY and CDR2 is SYGVKD. The CDR3 DNA reads TGTGCCATCAGTGACTTACTAGCGGGGGGTGAAGAGACCCAGTACTTC. Protein sequence: CAISDLLAGGEETQYF.

This clonotype was seen ten or more times. The chain joins TRBV6-2 or TRBV6-3 to TRBJ2-5, with 12 bases aligning to TRBD2. The CDR3 consists of 15 residues. Germline values: CDR1 MNHEY, CDR2 SVGEGT. V shed 6 bases and J 7 bases; nucleotides not matched to a gene: 9. Written as DNA, the CDR3 is TGTGCCAGCAGAGCCACTAGCGGGGGGCTAGGGACCCAGTACTTC. Encoded protein: CASRATSGGLGTQYF.

This clonotype has a count of ten or more. J is TRBJ2-7 and V is TRBV28; TRBD2 matches 10 bases. Germline CDR1 reads MDHEN; CDR2 reads SYDVKM. V shed 6 bases, J shed 3 bases, and the junction held 5 bases outside the gene matches. This CDR3 is 14 amino acids long. CDR3 region: CASSLEREGYEQYF. The DNA of the CDR3 is TGTGCCAGCAGCCTTGAGCGGGAGGGCTACGAGCAGTACTTC. Combining the CDR3 with reference TRBV28 and TRBJ2-7 gives the whole variable domain DVKVTQSSRYLVKRTGEKVFLECVQDMDHENMFWYRQDPGLGLRLIYFSYDVKMKEKGDIPEGYSVSREKKERFSLILESASTNQTSMYLCASSLEREGYEQYFGPGTRLTVT.

In this sample, this clonotype turned up many times. The chain is built from TRBV12-5 and TRBJ2-7; D is tentatively TRBD1 or TRBD2 (5 bases each). The CDR3 length is 15 residues. Germline values: CDR1 LGHNT, CDR2 FRNRAP. The germline V and J ends were trimmed by 2 bases and 3 bases, with 14 bases remaining between them. CDR3 sequence: CASGLRTSSHYEQYF. The CDR3 DNA reads TGTGCTAGTGGTTTGCGGACATCTAGCCACTACGAGCAGTACTTC.

This clonotype was seen many times. J is TRBJ2-5 and V is TRBV7-2; possibly TRBD2 for D (6 bases). Trimming took off 5 bases at V and 4 bases at J, with 14 bases between the two ends. Germline assignment: CDR1 SGHTA and CDR2 FQGNSA. The CDR3 extends over 14 amino acids. The CDR3 sequence: CASSPQPGGETQYF. The CDR3 DNA reads TGTGCCAGCAGCCCGCAGCCCGGGGGAGAGACCCAGTACTTC.